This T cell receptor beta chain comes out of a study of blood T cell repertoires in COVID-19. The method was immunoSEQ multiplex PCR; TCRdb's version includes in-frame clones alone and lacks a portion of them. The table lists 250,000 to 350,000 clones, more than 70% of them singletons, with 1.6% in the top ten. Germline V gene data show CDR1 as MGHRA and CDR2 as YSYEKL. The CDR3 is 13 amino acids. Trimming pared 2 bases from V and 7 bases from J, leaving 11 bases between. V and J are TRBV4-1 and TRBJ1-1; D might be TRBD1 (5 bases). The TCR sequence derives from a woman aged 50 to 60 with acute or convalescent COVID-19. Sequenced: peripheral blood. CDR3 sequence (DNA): TGCGCCAGCAGCCAAAACTTGCAGGGTGAAGCTTTCTTT. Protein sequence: CASSQNLQGEAFF.